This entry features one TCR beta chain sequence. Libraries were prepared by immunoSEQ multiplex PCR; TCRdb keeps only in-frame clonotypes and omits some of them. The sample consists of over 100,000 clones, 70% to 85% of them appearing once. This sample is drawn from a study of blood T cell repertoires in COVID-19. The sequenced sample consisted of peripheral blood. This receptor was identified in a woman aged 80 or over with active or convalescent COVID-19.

DNA of the CDR3: TGTGCCAGCAGTTACTTCCTATCGGGGGAGCTGTTTTTT. Its translation is CASSYFLSGELFF. The chain combines TRBV6-2 or TRBV6-3 with TRBJ2-2; no clear D. The CDR3 loop spans 13 amino acids. Germline V gene lookup returns CDR1 MNHEY and CDR2 SVGEGT. Trimming shortened V by 1 base and J by 8 bases, and 8 bases separated the two germline ends.